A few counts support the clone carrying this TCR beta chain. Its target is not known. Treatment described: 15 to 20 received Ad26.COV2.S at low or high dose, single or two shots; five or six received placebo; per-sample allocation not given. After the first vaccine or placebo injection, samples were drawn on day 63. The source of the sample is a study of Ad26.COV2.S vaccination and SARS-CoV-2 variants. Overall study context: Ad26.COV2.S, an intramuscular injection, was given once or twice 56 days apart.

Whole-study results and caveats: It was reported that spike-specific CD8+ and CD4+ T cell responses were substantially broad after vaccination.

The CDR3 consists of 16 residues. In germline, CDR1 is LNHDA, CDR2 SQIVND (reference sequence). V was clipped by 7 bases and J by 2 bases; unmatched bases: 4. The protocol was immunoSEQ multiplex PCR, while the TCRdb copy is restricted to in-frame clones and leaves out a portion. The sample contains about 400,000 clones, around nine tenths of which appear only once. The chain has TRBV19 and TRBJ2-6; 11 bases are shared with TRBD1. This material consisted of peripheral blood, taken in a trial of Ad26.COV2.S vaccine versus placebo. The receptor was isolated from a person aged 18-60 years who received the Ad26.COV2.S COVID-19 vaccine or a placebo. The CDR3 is CASKTGQGAGANVLTF. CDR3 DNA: TGTGCCAGTAAAACGGGACAGGGGGCTGGGGCCAACGTCCTGACTTTC.